A selection of T cell receptor beta chains follows, all from one sample in a study of vaccination and CD4 T cells after COVID-19. Antigens of these TCRs are unknown. MiXCR, applied by TCRdb to the PCR reads, yields one record per CDR3 protein. The table records 8,500 to 10,000 distinct CDR3 sequences, more than 35% of them present only once. Sequences were obtained from CD4+ T cells from blood, cultured in vitro. These TCRs come from a human donor in good health. Each CDR3 is given with its conserved first and last residue. The D gene is left open where the match is weak. Size values are once, few and many counts, or a class for expanded clones, and some rows have none.

d_call	clone_size	v_call	j_call	cdr3_aa	cdr3_nt
NA	NA	TRBV5-1	TRBJ2-7	CASSQDYEQYF	TGCGCCAGCAGCCAGGACTACGAGCAGTACTTC
NA	few	TRBV11-3	TRBJ1-1	CASSLGRGTEAFF	TGTGCCAGCAGCTTAGGGCGGGGAACTGAAGCTTTCTTT
TRBD2	few	TRBV18	TRBJ2-5	CASSGGGPRQETQYF	TGTGCCAGCTCCGGCGGGGGACCACGACAAGAGACCCAGTACTTC
NA	NA	TRBV7-2	TRBJ1-1	CASSLWGAPEAFF	TGTGCCAGCAGCTTATGGGGGGCGCCTGAAGCTTTCTTT
NA	NA	TRBV7-9	TRBJ2-7	CASSLVVGTRTRWEQYF	TGTGCCAGCAGCTTAGTGGTCGGGACGAGAACCCGCTGGGAGCAGTACTTC
TRBD1	NA	TRBV19	TRBJ1-2	CASRSTGGNYGYTF	TGTGCCAGTAGATCAACAGGGGGCAACTATGGCTACACCTTC
TRBD1	NA	TRBV25-1	TRBJ2-5	CASSEYGMRQGPETQYF	TGTGCCAGCAGTGAATACGGGATGAGACAGGGGCCAGAGACCCAGTACTTC
TRBD2	few	TRBV6-1	TRBJ2-3	CASSGEASGDHTQYF	TGTGCCAGCAGTGGGGAGGCTAGCGGGGACCATACGCAGTATTTT
NA	NA	TRBV6-1	TRBJ1-6	CASSEVAGSNSPLHF	TGTGCCAGCAGTGAAGTGGCAGGGAGTAATTCACCCCTCCACTTT
TRBD1	NA	TRBV27	TRBJ1-4	CASRGTGLSEKLFF	TGTGCCAGCAGGGGGACAGGGTTAAGCGAAAAACTGTTTTTT
NA	few	TRBV15	TRBJ1-2	CATSIGGQGNYGYTF	TGTGCCACCAGCATTGGGGGACAAGGCAACTATGGCTACACCTTC
NA	NA	TRBV4-1	TRBJ1-2	CASSQGDRYGYTF	TGCGCCAGCAGCCAAGGGGACCGATATGGCTACACCTTC
NA	NA	TRBV27	TRBJ2-5	CASSPRTWMFETQYF	TGTGCCAGCAGTCCTCGGACGTGGATGTTCGAGACCCAGTACTTC
NA	NA	TRBV20-1	TRBJ2-3	CSASWTDTQYF	TGCAGTGCTAGTTGGACAGATACGCAGTATTTT
NA	few	TRBV7-2	TRBJ2-7	CASSLALAAGAYEQYF	TGTGCCAGCAGCTTAGCGCTTGCGGCAGGGGCCTACGAGCAGTACTTC
NA	NA	TRBV20-1	TRBJ2-3	CSARDLLAGPTDTQYF	TGCAGTGCTAGAGATCTACTGGCGGGGCCCACAGATACGCAGTATTTT
TRBD2	NA	TRBV20-1	TRBJ2-1	CSARALAGLDNEQFF	TGCAGTGCTAGAGCCCTAGCGGGTCTCGACAATGAGCAGTTCTTC
NA	NA	TRBV6-5	TRBJ1-6	CASSYSRAYYNSPLHF	TGTGCCAGCAGTTACAGCAGGGCCTACTATAATTCACCCCTCCACTTT
TRBD1	NA	TRBV5-1	TRBJ2-7	CASSLGQGSSYEQYF	TGCGCCAGCAGCTTAGGACAGGGGAGCTCCTACGAGCAGTACTTC
NA	NA	TRBV29-1	TRBJ2-7	CSVSTDGFSYEQYF	TGCAGCGTTTCCACGGACGGTTTCTCCTACGAGCAGTACTTC
NA	NA	TRBV18	TRBJ2-1	CASSPGLARLNNEQFF	TGTGCCAGCTCACCAGGGCTAGCCCGACTAAACAATGAGCAGTTCTTC
NA	NA	TRBV6-1	TRBJ1-3	CATHYGNTIYF	TGTGCCACCCATTACGGAAACACCATATATTTT
TRBD1	few	TRBV6-2/TRBV6-3	TRBJ1-5	CASSYEGAPNQPQHF	TGTGCCAGCAGTTACGAGGGGGCCCCTAATCAGCCCCAGCATTTT
TRBD1	NA	TRBV30	TRBJ1-6	CAWSRTGNGSPLHF	TGTGCCTGGAGTAGGACAGGGAACGGTTCACCCCTCCACTTT
NA	NA	TRBV7-9	TRBJ2-1	CASSLASYNEQFF	TGTGCCAGCAGCTTAGCCTCCTACAATGAGCAGTTCTTC
NA	NA	TRBV6-4	TRBJ1-1	CASSVSQQTEAFF	TGTGCCAGCAGTGTCTCTCAACAAACTGAAGCTTTCTTT
NA	few	TRBV20-1	TRBJ1-5	CSARVPFSNQPQHF	TGCAGTGCTAGAGTCCCGTTTAGCAATCAGCCCCAGCATTTT
NA	NA	TRBV19	TRBJ1-5	CASSIDLGAIMGQPQHF	TGTGCCAGTAGTATAGATCTGGGGGCGATCATGGGTCAGCCCCAGCATTTT
NA	few	TRBV6-1	TRBJ1-6	CASSTTGSSSESPLHF	TGTGCCAGCAGTACTACAGGGAGTTCGTCCGAGTCACCCCTCCACTTT
NA	NA	TRBV6-5	TRBJ1-2	CASSSTALGESYGYTF	TGTGCCAGCAGTTCGACAGCCCTCGGAGAGTCCTATGGCTACACCTTC
NA	NA	TRBV2	TRBJ1-5	CASSAGVGNQPQHF	TGTGCCAGCAGCGCAGGGGTGGGCAATCAGCCCCAGCATTTT
TRBD2	NA	TRBV6-5	TRBJ2-7	CASSYSNLLAGTYEQYF	TGTGCCAGCAGTTACTCGAATTTACTAGCGGGGACCTACGAGCAGTACTTC
NA	NA	TRBV7-2	TRBJ2-5	CASSSGVTQYF	TGTGCCAGCAGCTCCGGGGTGACCCAGTACTTC